This T cell receptor beta chain is drawn from a study of CD8+ T cells in alopecia areata. Study results and limitations: There were also resident alphabeta T cells of normal skin sequenced in scalp samples. Scalp lesions, especially in alopecia totalis/universalis, had higher clonality than normal scalp.

Reverse transcribed after extraction, RNA yielded cDNA as the sequencing template. The repertoire was sequenced with immunoSEQ multiplex PCR; TCRdb's copy has only in-frame clones and lacks some. Of 100,000 to 150,000 clones listed, around 61% are singletons. After removal of 6 bases from V and 5 bases from J, the junction contained 6 bases not matched to a gene. Germline values: CDR1 MNHNS, CDR2 SASEGT. The CDR3 consists of 14 residues. Isolation of CD4+ and CD8+ T cells from PBMCs was achieved by sorting. With regard to this clone: The antigen is not known.

The receptor comes from a human donor in good health. The V call is TRBV6-1, the J call TRBJ1-5, with 8 bases that match TRBD1. Sequencing was carried out using CD4+ T cells sorted from blood. Here the CDR3 reads CASRDRVGDQPQHF. The CDR3 DNA sequence: TGTGCCAGCAGGGACAGGGTTGGTGATCAGCCCCAGCATTTT.